The next 20 T cell receptor beta chains were all read from a single sample in a study of vaccination and CD4 T cells after COVID-19. Treatment indicated: approximately 11-day PBMC culture with coronavirus spike peptide pools or control peptides (ViraFEST assay). Those CD4+ T cells from the unexposed donor predate the COVID-19 pandemic (2011-2018). Their antigens are not known. Sequenced with the Oncomine TCR Beta short-read assay was DNA taken from cultured CD4+ T cells. From the PCR reads, TCRdb called clonotypes with MiXCR, one entry per CDR3 protein. The data show 7,000 or so distinct CDR3 sequences, approximately 33% seen once. The sequenced material came from CD4+ T cells from blood, cultured in vitro. The receptors were gathered from a human donor in good health.

This clonotype was seen only a few times. The chain employs TRBV7-3 and TRBJ2-7; D gene ambiguous. V gave up 0 bases and J gave up 3 bases, with 9 bases separating them. The CDR3 totals 14 residues. Germline V gene lookup returns CDR1 SGHTA and CDR2 FQGTGA. The CDR3 nucleotides are TGTGCCAGCAGCTTAACGGGTAGGGACTACGAGCAGTACTTC. Translation gives CASSLTGRDYEQYF.

This clonotype occurred a few times. This chain uses TRBV6-1 with TRBJ1-1; 7 bases agree with TRBD1. This CDR3 spans 15 amino acids. The germline gives CDR1 MNHNS, CDR2 SASEGT. V was pared by 6 bases and J by 1 base, with 8 bases of the junction left unmatched. The CDR3 is CASSPQGQTNTEAFF. The CDR3 coding sequence is TGTGCCAGCAGCCCCCAGGGACAGACGAACACTGAAGCTTTCTTT.

The chain employs TRBV6-2 or TRBV6-3 and TRBJ1-1, with D perhaps TRBD1 (5 bases). Germline V gene data show CDR1 as MNHEY and CDR2 as SVGEGT. CDR3 size: 14 residues. The V gene lost 1 base and the J gene lost 2 bases, with 8 bases spanning the gap. CDR3 DNA: TGTGCCAGCAGTTACTTTGACAGAAACACTGAAGCTTTCTTT. It yields the protein CASSYFDRNTEAFF.

The table lists this clonotype with a few counts. This chain links TRBV15 with TRBJ1-5; TRBD1 might be the D (6 bases). The CDR3 totals 14 residues. Per germline, CDR1 LNHNV and CDR2 YYDKDF (reference sequence). V lost 3 bases to trimming and J lost 11 bases, with 17 bases between them. The CDR3, as DNA: TGTGCCACCAGCAGGCCGGGACACCAAAGAGCCCAGCATTTT. Protein: CATSRPGHQRAQHF.

Points on this clonotype: A far larger clone is one nucleotide away, so this likely arose from a read error. The chain uses TRBV7-6 and TRBJ2-5, with a possible D match to TRBD2 (5 bases). There are 16 residues in the CDR3. V lost 6 bases and J lost 2, with 19 bases in between. Germline V lookup: CDR1 SGHVS, CDR2 FNYEAQ. The CDR3 region has the DNA TGTGCCAGCAGTGAAGCGGTTCAAGGAGTTCAAGAGACCCAGTACTTC. Its translation: CASSEAVQGVQETQYF. Supplemented by reference TRBV7-6 and TRBJ2-5, the full variable domain reads GAGVSQSPRYKVTKRGQDVALRCDPISGHVSLYWYRQALGQGPEFLTYFNYEAQQDKSGLPNDRFSAERPEGSISTLTIQRTEQRDSAMYRCASSEAVQGVQETQYFGPGTRLLVL.

Only a few counts were recorded for this clonotype. The chain has TRBV2 and TRBJ2-7; D not certain. In germline, CDR1 is SNHLY, CDR2 FYNNEI. V shed 3 bases and J shed 4 bases, with 10 bases lying between them. The CDR3 covers 13 residues. CDR3 DNA: TGTGCCAGCAGTGACGTCTCTCAATACGAGCAGTACTTC. Amino acid sequence: CASSDVSQYEQYF.

The rearrangement uses TRBV25-1 and TRBJ2-5, with TRBD1 matching 9 bases. Germline CDR1 MGHDK, CDR2 SYGVNS. The CDR3 extends over 18 amino acids. Unmatched junction bases numbered 14, after V lost 1 base and J lost 5 bases. CDR3 loop: CASSEFPGQGSTVETQYF. CDR3 in DNA: TGTGCCAGCAGTGAATTCCCGGGACAGGGTTCGACAGTGGAGACCCAGTACTTC.

This clonotype showed up just a few times. The chain recombines TRBV25-1 with TRBJ1-2; TRBD1 might be the D (6 bases). CDR1 is MGHDK and CDR2 is SYGVNS in the germline V gene. The CDR3 contains 14 residues. Trimming removed 2 bases from V and 3 bases from J, with 10 bases in between. The CDR3 bases are TGTGCCAGCAGTGAACCCACAGGGTACTATGGCTACACCTTC. Its translation: CASSEPTGYYGYTF.

V and J are TRBV18 and TRBJ2-2, with D perhaps given as TRBD1 or TRBD2 (5 bases each). The length of the CDR3 is 12 residues. CDR1 and CDR2 from the germline V gene are KGHSH and LQKENI. The V end was cut by 3 bases, the J end by 6 bases, with 5 bases between. The CDR3 loop reads CASSPGAGELFF. For the CDR3, the DNA is TGTGCCAGCTCACCGGGGGCCGGGGAGCTGTTTTTT.

Here the CDR3 reads CASINLRGAGNEQFF. The CDR3 DNA reads TGTGCCAGCATCAACCTGCGGGGGGCAGGCAATGAGCAGTTCTTC. This chain uses TRBV7-2 with TRBJ2-1, with 8 positions matching TRBD2. CDR1 SGHTA and CDR2 FQGNSA come from the germline V gene. The CDR3 length is 15 residues. Trimming at V came to 7 bases and at J to 6 bases, leaving 11 bases not matched to a gene.

In this sample, this clonotype is medium-sized (0.01 to 0.1%). The rearrangement joins TRBV10-3 to TRBJ1-6; unclear D gene. The germline V and J ends were trimmed by 6 bases and 8 bases, with 11 bases remaining between them. This CDR3 is 13 amino acids long. The germline V gene has CDR1 ENHRY and CDR2 SYGVKD. The chain's CDR3 is CAIRTVADSPLHF. DNA for the CDR3: TGTGCCATCAGAACCGTAGCGGATTCACCCCTCCACTTT.

The chain links TRBV6-4 to TRBJ1-6; no definite D call. Trimming removed 0 bases at V and 7 bases at J, with 4 bases between. Per the germline V gene, CDR1 is MRHNA and CDR2 is SNTAGT. The CDR3 extends over 13 amino acids. In DNA form, the CDR3 reads TGTGCCAGCAGTGACTCCGAAAATTCACCCCTCCACTTT. It translates to CASSDSENSPLHF.

The rearrangement uses TRBV5-4 and TRBJ1-1; D is unclear. Trimming removed 0 bases from V and 5 bases from J, with 11 bases in between. The CDR3 extends over 14 amino acids. CDR1 and CDR2 from the germline V gene are SGHNT and YYREEE (reference sequence). The CDR3 region is CASSLDLGETEAFF. For the CDR3, the DNA is TGTGCCAGCAGCTTGGATCTGGGCGAAACTGAAGCTTTCTTT.

This clonotype has more than one count but fewer than ten. This rearrangement joins TRBV11-2 to TRBJ2-7; D uncertain. Between the trimmed V and J ends, which lost 0 bases and 8 bases, there was a span of 11 bases. CDR1 and CDR2 from the germline V gene are SGHAT and FQNNGV. This CDR3 is built from 13 residues. The CDR3 DNA reads as TGTGCCAGCAGCTTAGACCCTTTGGTGAAGCAGTACTTC. As protein: CASSLDPLVKQYF.

A single count supports this clonotype. This sequence joins TRBV6-4 and TRBJ2-3; tentatively, D is TRBD1 (6 bases). V dropped 4 bases and J dropped 3 bases, with 8 bases sitting between them. CDR3 length: 13 amino acids. Germline V lookup: CDR1 MRHNA, CDR2 SNTAGT. CDR3 sequence: CASSGTVTDTQYF. The DNA for the CDR3 is TGTGCCAGCAGTGGGACAGTAACAGATACGCAGTATTTT.

By sample share, this clonotype is medium-sized. The chain is built from TRBV6-4 and TRBJ2-1; TRBD2 matches 11 bases. Per germline, CDR1 MRHNA and CDR2 SNTAGT. The junction had 1 base not matched to a gene; V was cut back by 0 bases and J by 6 bases. This CDR3 is built from 15 residues. The CDR3 nucleotides are TGTGCCAGCAGTGACTCTAGCGGGGGGGCCAATGAGCAGTTCTTC. It encodes CASSDSSGGANEQFF.

The chain combines TRBV20-1 with TRBJ2-3; 7 positions match TRBD2. Trimming removed 0 bases from V and 9 bases from J; junction bases left unmatched: 12. Germline V gene lookup returns CDR1 DFQATT and CDR2 SNEGSKA (reference sequence). The CDR3 covers 15 residues. The CDR3 DNA reads as TGCAGTGCTAGAGATCTGGGCGGGGGTCAAATCACGCAGTATTTT. Translation: CSARDLGGGQITQYF.

V usage is TRBV20-1 and J usage is TRBJ2-1, with D perhaps TRBD1 (5 bases). This CDR3 has 12 amino acids. CDR1 and CDR2 (germline): DFQATT, SNEGSKA (reference sequence). Trimming pared 5 bases from V and 5 bases from J, leaving 10 bases between. The CDR3 DNA sequence: TGCAGTGCTGAGACAGATGACAATGAGCAGTTCTTC. Its translation: CSAETDDNEQFF.

The rearrangement uses TRBV29-1 and TRBJ1-4; tentative D call: TRBD1 (5 bases). CDR3 length equals 13 residues. V lost 5 bases and J lost 2, with 9 bases in between. CDR1 is SQVTM and CDR2 is ANQGSEA in the germline V gene. The CDR3, as DNA: TGCAGCGTTCATGGGGGTACTAATGAAAAACTGTTTTTT. Residues: CSVHGGTNEKLFF.

V usage is TRBV20-1 and J usage is TRBJ2-1, with 8 bases matching TRBD2. Germline V lookup: CDR1 DFQATT, CDR2 SNEGSKA (reference sequence). After removal of 5 bases from V and 4 bases from J, the junction contained 7 bases not matched to a gene. The CDR3 has 14 residues. DNA of the CDR3: TGCAGTGCTCTCCGACTAGCGCTATACAATGAGCAGTTCTTC. This codes for CSALRLALYNEQFF.